There are a few counts of the clone carrying this T cell receptor (beta chain). MiXCR, run by TCRdb on the 5' RACE reads, gives a single entry per CDR3 protein. This table has some 1,600,000 distinct CDR3 sequences, roughly a third appearing once. These data originate in a study of identical twins. Trimming cost V 5 bases and J 7 bases; bases outside gene matches: 16. Germline assignment: CDR1 DFQATT and CDR2 SNEGSKA (reference sequence). CDR3 size: 16 residues. The rearrangement uses TRBV20-1 and TRBJ2-1; 8 bases map to TRBD2. The sequenced sample consisted of cord blood. The receptor's source is a newborn girl in good health. CDR3 sequence reads: CSAPRVAGMYRNEQFF. CDR3 DNA sequence: TGCAGTGCTCCCCGGGTAGCGGGGATGTATAGGAATGAGCAGTTCTTC.